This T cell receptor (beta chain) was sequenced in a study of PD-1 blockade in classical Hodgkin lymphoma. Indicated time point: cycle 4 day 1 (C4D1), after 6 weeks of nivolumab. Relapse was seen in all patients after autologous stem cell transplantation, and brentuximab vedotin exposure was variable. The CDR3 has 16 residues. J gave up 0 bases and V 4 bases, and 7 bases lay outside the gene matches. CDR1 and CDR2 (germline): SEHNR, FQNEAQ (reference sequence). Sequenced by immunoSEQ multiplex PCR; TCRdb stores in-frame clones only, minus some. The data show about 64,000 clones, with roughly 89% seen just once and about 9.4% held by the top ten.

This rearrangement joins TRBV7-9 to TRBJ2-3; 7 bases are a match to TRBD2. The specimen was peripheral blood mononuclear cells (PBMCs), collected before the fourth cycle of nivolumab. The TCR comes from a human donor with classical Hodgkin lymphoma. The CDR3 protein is CASSWVGTTSTDTQYF. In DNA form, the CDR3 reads TGTGCCAGCAGCTGGGTCGGGACTACTAGCACAGATACGCAGTATTTT.